This entry is about one T cell receptor beta chain. This specimen belongs to a study of control samples from healthy donors and cancer patients. The protocol was immunoSEQ multiplex PCR, while the TCRdb copy is restricted to in-frame clones and leaves out a portion. Altogether about 90,000 clones are present, 93% being singletons, with the ten largest covering over 1.3%. The sequence derives from a woman aged 25 to 39 in good health. The sequenced sample consisted of blood.

The CDR3 nucleotides are TGTGCCACCAGTCCTCGAGGGGCGAATCAGCCCCAGCATTTT. The encoded protein is CATSPRGANQPQHF. J is TRBJ1-5 and V is TRBV24-1; possibly TRBD1 for D (5 bases). V lost 6 bases and J 4 bases, leaving 12 bases between the germline ends. This CDR3 spans 14 amino acids. From germline, CDR1 is KGHDR and CDR2 SFDVKD.